This is a list of T cell receptor beta chains from one sample in a study of shared clonotypes between healthy human individuals. TCRdb's table, derived via immunoSEQ multiplex PCR, lists solely in-frame clones and lacks some. The sample has about 2.4 million clones; 93% are singletons. Sequencing was done on a sample of naive CD4+ T cells from PBMCs. The origin of the receptors is a man aged 18 to 30 in good health. Some clones in this sample may be carry-over from other donors' samples. Each CDR3 is given with its conserved first and last residue. The D gene is left open where the match is weak. Part of the rows lack a size; the others show once, few, many or a class for expanded clones.

abundance	j_gene	v_gene	d_gene	CDR3nt	CDR3aa
-	TRBJ2-1	TRBV7-9	TRBD2	TGTGCCAGCAGCCGTCGGACTAGCGGGGCCTACAATGAGCAGTTCTTC	CASSRRTSGAYNEQFF
-	TRBJ2-2	TRBV2	TRBD1	TGTGCCAGCAGGGGCAGGACAGGGTCCGGGGAGCTGTTTTTT	CASRGRTGSGELFF
-	TRBJ2-3	TRBV7-2	-	TGTGCCAGCAGCTTAGTCGAATATACGCAGTATTTT	CASSLVEYTQYF
-	TRBJ1-4	TRBV28	TRBD1	TGTGCCAGCAGTCGGACAGGGGGCTGGGAAAAACTGTTTTTT	CASSRTGGWEKLFF
-	TRBJ2-1	TRBV9	-	TGTGCCAGCAGCGTAGGCGGCGGAAACAATGAGCAGTTCTTC	CASSVGGGNNEQFF
-	TRBJ1-5	TRBV18	-	TGTGCCAGCTCACCACCGGGGGAGAGGCAGCCCCAGCATTTT	CASSPPGERQPQHF
-	TRBJ1-5	TRBV4-3	TRBD1	TGCGCCAGCAGCCAAGATGGGACAGGGAGATCCTCACAACCCCAGCATTTT	CASSQDGTGRSSQPQHF
-	TRBJ1-3	TRBV29-1	-	TGCAGCGTTGGGGACCCCTTTGGAAACACCATATATTTT	CSVGDPFGNTIYF
-	TRBJ1-2	TRBV7-2	TRBD1	TGTGCCAGCAGCTTAGCATCCGGGACAGGGGTAGGCTACACCTTC	CASSLASGTGVGYTF
-	TRBJ1-4	TRBV19	TRBD1	TGTGCCAGTAGGAAGTGGGACAGGGGGGATCCTAATGAAAAACTGTTTTTT	CASRKWDRGDPNEKLFF
-	TRBJ1-1	TRBV19	TRBD1	TGTGCCAGTAGTCAACAACAGGGGAGGGACACTGAAGCTTTCTTT	CASSQQQGRDTEAFF
-	TRBJ2-3	TRBV5-1	TRBD2	TGCGCCAGCAGCTTGGAACTAGCGGGATTCCCAGATACGCAGTATTTT	CASSLELAGFPDTQYF
once	TRBJ1-2	TRBV29-1	TRBD1	TGCAGCGTTCTAGGGACAGGGACCACCGATGGCTACACCTTC	CSVLGTGTTDGYTF
-	TRBJ2-1	TRBV2	-	TGTGCCAGCACACCAACGAGGCACAATGAGCAGTTCTTC	CASTPTRHNEQFF
-	TRBJ2-1	TRBV2	TRBD2	TGTGCCAGTGCTAGCGGGAGTTACAATGAGCAGTTCTTC	CASASGSYNEQFF
-	TRBJ1-4	TRBV5-1	-	TGCGCCAGCAGCGGCGGACTTACAACTAATGAAAAACTGTTTTTT	CASSGGLTTNEKLFF